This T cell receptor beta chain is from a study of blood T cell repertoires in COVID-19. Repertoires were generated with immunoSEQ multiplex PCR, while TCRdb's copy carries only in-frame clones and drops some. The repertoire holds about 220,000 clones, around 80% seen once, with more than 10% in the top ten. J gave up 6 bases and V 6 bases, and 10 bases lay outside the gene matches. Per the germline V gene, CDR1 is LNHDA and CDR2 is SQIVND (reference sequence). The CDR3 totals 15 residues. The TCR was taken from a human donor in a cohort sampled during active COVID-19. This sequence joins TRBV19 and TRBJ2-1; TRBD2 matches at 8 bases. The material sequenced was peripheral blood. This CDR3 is CASRRAGGPPNEQFF. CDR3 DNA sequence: TGTGCCAGTAGGCGGGCGGGGGGTCCCCCCAATGAGCAGTTCTTC.